This T cell receptor (beta chain) was identified in a study of blood T cell repertoires in COVID-19 (dated by TCRdb to the early 2020s). General notes on the study: Collaborator samples came from the United States, Italy and Spain and covered acute and convalescent phases of COVID-19. The repertoires were made available in a free public database intended to serve as a resource for research on the immune response to SARS-CoV-2. The sample metadata nearly always contained a de-identified subject ID, COVID-19 status, age in years and sex. Where available, HLA class I and class II types were taken from metadata supplied by the sample provider and were not determined by assay-based typing. The prospective study material was composed of cDNA or gDNA derived from T cells, B-cell-depleted T cells, or PBMCs. Deeply sampled blood TCRbeta repertoires from subjects exposed to, actively infected with, or recovered from COVID-19 were included in the dataset. The samples were drawn from two sources: the first 160 participants of the ongoing ImmuneRACE study, and 950 to 1,500 subjects contributed by 6 global collaborators. What the study reported, not specific to this receptor: How much clinical and demographic metadata was included differed by source and by participant, and the metadata was provided uncurated.

Trimming accounts for 4 bases at V and 8 bases at J, while the number of junction bases matched to no gene is 11. In the germline V gene, CDR1 corresponds to SGHRS and CDR2 to YFSETQ. Taken from cysteine to phenylalanine, the CDR3 has 15 residues. CDR3 DNA only is kept here, 45 bases in frame from base 1. One collaborating source in Seattle enrolled patients during active infection and followed them longitudinally through the course of disease. Whole blood was collected in K2EDTA tubes by collaborating institutions according to the institutions' own protocols. For TCRbeta analysis, collaborator samples were shipped as frozen whole blood, as isolated PBMCs, or as DNA extracted from either sample type. Details on this clone: Its antigen is still unknown. Base qualities are not recorded, but no much larger clone differs from it by a single base.

TCRbeta CDR3 regions were amplified from genomic DNA using the immunoSEQ Assay, a bias-controlled multiplex PCR. The paper's data handling went like this. Within the assay, amplification of reference gene primers was used to estimate how many nucleated cells each sample contained. To quantify the absolute abundance of each unique TCRbeta CDR3 rearrangement, sequence reads were collapsed and filtered. For each sample, productive Simpson clonality was calculated by taking the square root of Simpson's diversity index across productive rearrangements. TCRdb limited this immuneACCESS table to in-frame rearrangements with V and J called. A share of clones is missing; checked studies link under half to unresolved V genes, and the rest is unexplained. That table gives V, J and clone size, and the DNA gave D and trimming. The sample contains 200,000 to 300,000 clones, around 86% of them found a single time. The ten largest account for approximately 5.1% of the sample.

The material sequenced was peripheral blood. The V gene is TRBV5-1 and the J gene is TRBJ1-4, and TRBD1 matches 7 of the central bases. The sequence was obtained from a woman aged 55-70 years with COVID-19, enrolled during active disease. The CDR3 amino acid sequence is: CASSPQRQGGEKLFF. Read as DNA, the sequence is TGCGCCAGCAGCCCCCAACGACAGGGTGGCGAAAAACTGTTTTTT.